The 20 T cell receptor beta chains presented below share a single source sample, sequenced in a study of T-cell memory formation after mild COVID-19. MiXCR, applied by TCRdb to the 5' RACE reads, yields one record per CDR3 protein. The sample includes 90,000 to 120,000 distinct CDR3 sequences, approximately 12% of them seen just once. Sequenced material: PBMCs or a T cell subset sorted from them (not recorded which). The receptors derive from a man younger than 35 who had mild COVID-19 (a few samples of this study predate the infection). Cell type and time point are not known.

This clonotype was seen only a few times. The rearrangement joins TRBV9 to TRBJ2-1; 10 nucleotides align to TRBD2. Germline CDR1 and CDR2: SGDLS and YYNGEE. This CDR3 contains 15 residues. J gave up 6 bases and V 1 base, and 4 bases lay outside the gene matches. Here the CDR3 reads CASSVRGLAPNEQFF. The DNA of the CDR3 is TGTGCCAGCAGCGTACGGGGACTAGCGCCCAATGAGCAGTTCTTC.

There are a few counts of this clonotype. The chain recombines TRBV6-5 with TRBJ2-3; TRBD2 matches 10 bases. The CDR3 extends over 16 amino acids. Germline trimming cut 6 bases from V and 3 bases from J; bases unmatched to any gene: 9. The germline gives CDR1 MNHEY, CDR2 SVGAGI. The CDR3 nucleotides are TGTGCCAGCAGCCACGGGCTAGCGGGGGATACAGATACGCAGTATTTT. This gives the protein CASSHGLAGDTDTQYF.

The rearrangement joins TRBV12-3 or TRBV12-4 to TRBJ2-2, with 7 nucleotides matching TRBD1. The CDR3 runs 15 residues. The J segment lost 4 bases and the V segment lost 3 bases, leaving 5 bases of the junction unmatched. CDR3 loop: CASSLSGGSTGELFF. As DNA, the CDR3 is TGTGCCAGCAGTTTGTCAGGGGGAAGCACCGGGGAGCTGTTTTTT.

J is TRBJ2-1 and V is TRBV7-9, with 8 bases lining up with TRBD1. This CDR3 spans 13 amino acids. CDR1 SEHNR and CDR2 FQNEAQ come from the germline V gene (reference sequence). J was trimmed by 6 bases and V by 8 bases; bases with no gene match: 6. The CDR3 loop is CASGGTGVNEQFF. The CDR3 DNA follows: TGTGCCAGCGGGGGGACAGGAGTCAATGAGCAGTTCTTC. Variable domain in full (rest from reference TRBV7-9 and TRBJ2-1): DTGVSQNPRHKITKRGQNVTFRCDPISEHNRLYWYRQTLGQGPEFLTYFQNEAQLEKSRLLSDRFSAERPKGSFSTLEIQRTEQGDSAMYLCASGGTGVNEQFFGPGTRLTVL.

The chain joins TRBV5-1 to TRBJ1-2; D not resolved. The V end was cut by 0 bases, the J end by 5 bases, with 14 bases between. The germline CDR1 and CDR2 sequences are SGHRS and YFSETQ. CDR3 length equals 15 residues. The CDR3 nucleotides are TGCGCCAGCAGCTTGGAACCCTCCCCCCTATATGGCTACACCTTC. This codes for CASSLEPSPLYGYTF.

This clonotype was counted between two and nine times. DNA of the CDR3: TGTGCCAGCAGCCCTACAATGAACTACGAGCAGTACGTC. Amino acid sequence: CASSPTMNYEQYV. V gene TRBV6-5 combines with J gene TRBJ2-7; D not certain. Germline V gene data show CDR1 as MNHEY and CDR2 as SVGAGI. The V and J ends lost 6 bases and 3 bases respectively, with 12 bases between them. The CDR3 covers 13 residues.

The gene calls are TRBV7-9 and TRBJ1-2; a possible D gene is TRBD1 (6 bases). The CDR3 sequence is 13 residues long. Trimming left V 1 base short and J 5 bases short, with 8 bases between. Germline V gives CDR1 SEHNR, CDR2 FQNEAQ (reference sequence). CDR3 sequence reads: CASSLGTAYGYTF. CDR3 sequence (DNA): TGTGCCAGCAGCTTAGGGACAGCTTATGGCTACACCTTC.

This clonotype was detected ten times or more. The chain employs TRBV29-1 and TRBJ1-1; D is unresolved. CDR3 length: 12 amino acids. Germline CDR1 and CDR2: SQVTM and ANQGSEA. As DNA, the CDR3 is TGCACCATTTCGGACGGTCACACTGAAGCTTTCTTT. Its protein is CTISDGHTEAFF.

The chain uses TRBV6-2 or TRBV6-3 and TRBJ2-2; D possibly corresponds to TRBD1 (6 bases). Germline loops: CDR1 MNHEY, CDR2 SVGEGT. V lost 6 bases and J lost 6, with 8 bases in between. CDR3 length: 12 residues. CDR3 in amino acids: CASRPGAGELFF. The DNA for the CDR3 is TGTGCCAGCAGACCAGGGGCCGGGGAGCTGTTTTTT.

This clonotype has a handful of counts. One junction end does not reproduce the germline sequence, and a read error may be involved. CDR3 sequence reads: CASSATGELFF. The CDR3 DNA is TGTGCCAGTAGCGCCACCGGGGAGCTGTTTTTT. This chain links TRBV9 with TRBJ2-2, with D perhaps TRBD2 (5 bases). The CDR3 consists of 11 residues. CDR1 SGDLS and CDR2 YYNGEE come from the germline V gene.

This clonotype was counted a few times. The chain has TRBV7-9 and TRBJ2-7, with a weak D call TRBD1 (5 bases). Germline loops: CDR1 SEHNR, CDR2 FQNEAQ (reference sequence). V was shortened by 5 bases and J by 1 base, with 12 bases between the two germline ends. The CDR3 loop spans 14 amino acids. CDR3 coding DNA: TGTGCCAGCAGCAGGACATCCGGATCCTACGAGCAGTACTTC. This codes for CASSRTSGSYEQYF.

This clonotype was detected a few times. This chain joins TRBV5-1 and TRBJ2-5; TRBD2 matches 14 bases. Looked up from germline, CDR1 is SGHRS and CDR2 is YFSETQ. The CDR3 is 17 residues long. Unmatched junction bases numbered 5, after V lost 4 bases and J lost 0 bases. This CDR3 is CASSPGTSGGDQETQYF. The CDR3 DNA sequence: TGCGCCAGCAGCCCGGGGACTAGCGGGGGCGACCAAGAGACCCAGTACTTC.

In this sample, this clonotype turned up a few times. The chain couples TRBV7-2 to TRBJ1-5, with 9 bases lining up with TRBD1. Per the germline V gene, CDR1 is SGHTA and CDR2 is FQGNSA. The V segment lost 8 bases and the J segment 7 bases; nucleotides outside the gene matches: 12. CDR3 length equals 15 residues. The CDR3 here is CASGVPGTGRQPQHF. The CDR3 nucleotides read TGTGCCAGCGGCGTCCCCGGGACAGGGAGACAGCCCCAGCATTTT. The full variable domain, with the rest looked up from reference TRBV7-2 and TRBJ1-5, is GAGVSQSPSNKVTEKGKDVELRCDPISGHTALYWYRQSLGQGLEFLIYFQGNSAPDKSGLPSDRFSAERTGGSVSTLTIQRTQQEDSAVYLCASGVPGTGRQPQHFGDGTRLSIL.

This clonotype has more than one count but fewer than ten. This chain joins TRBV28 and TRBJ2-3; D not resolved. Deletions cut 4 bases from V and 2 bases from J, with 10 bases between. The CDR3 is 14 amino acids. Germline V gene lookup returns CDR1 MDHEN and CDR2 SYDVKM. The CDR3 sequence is CASSSTPHTDTQYF. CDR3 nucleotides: TGTGCCAGCAGTTCTACCCCCCACACAGATACGCAGTATTTT.

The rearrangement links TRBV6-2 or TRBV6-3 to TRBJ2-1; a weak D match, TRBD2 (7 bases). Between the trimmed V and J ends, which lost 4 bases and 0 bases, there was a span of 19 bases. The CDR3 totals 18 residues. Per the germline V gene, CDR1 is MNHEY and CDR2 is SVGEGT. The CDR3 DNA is TGTGCCAGCAGTTTCGAGGGGGGGCCCCCCAGCTCCTACAATGAGCAGTTCTTC. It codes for CASSFEGGPPSSYNEQFF.

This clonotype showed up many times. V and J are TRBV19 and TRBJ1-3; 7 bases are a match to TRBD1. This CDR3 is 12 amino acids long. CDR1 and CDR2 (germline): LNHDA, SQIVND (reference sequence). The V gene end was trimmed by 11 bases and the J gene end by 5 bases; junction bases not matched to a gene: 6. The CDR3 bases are TGTGCCGCTAGGGACAGCAGAAACACCATATATTTT. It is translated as CAARDSRNTIYF.

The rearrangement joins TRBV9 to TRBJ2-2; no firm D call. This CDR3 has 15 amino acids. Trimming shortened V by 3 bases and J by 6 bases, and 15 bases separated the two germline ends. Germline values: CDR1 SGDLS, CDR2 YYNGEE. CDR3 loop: CASSGHRSVAGELFF. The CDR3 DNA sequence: TGTGCCAGCAGCGGACATCGAAGCGTGGCCGGGGAGCTGTTTTTT.

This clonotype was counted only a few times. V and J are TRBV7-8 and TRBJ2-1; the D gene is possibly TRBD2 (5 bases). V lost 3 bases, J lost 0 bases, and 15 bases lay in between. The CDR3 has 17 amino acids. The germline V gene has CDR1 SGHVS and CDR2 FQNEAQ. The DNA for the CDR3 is TGTGCCAGCAGCTTTAGAACCGGGGTTCACTCCTACAATGAGCAGTTCTTC. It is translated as CASSFRTGVHSYNEQFF.

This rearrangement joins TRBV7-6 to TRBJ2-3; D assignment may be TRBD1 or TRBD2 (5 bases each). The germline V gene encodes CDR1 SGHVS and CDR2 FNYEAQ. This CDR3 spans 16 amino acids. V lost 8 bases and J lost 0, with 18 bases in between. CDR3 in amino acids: CASYAGTVTSTDTQYF. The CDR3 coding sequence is TGTGCCAGCTACGCCGGGACGGTGACTAGCACAGATACGCAGTATTTT.

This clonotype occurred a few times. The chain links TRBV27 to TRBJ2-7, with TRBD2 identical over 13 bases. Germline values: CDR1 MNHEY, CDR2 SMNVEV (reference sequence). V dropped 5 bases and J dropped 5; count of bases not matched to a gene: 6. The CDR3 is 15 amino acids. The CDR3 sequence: CASSLTSGGAHEQYV. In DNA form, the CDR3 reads TGTGCCAGCAGTCTCACTAGCGGGGGGGCCCACGAGCAGTACGTC.